This entry features one T cell receptor (beta chain) sequence. The target antigen is unknown. CDR1 MDHEN and CDR2 SYDVKM come from the germline V gene. CDR3 length: 12 residues. V was pared by 3 bases and J by 7 bases, with 4 bases between. The data were taken from a study of T cell responses to AZD1222 COVID-19 vaccine. Findings of the study overall: Regions left unmutated in variants are reportedly the target of nearly half of spike-specific TCRs. Spike was spanned by vaccine-associated CD4 TCRs, with dominance at 160-218 and 743-854.

The repertoire was sequenced with immunoSEQ multiplex PCR; TCRdb's copy has only in-frame clones and lacks some. The profile shows roughly 150,000 clones, approximately 92% of them singletons. The specimen was peripheral blood, collected 28 days after the second AZD1222 dose. The chain combines TRBV28 with TRBJ1-6; D unclear. This TCR was sampled from an adult who received the AZD1222 COVID-19 vaccine. The CDR3 spells CASSFTNSPLHF. The CDR3 region has the DNA TGTGCCAGCAGTTTTACGAATTCACCCCTCCACTTT.